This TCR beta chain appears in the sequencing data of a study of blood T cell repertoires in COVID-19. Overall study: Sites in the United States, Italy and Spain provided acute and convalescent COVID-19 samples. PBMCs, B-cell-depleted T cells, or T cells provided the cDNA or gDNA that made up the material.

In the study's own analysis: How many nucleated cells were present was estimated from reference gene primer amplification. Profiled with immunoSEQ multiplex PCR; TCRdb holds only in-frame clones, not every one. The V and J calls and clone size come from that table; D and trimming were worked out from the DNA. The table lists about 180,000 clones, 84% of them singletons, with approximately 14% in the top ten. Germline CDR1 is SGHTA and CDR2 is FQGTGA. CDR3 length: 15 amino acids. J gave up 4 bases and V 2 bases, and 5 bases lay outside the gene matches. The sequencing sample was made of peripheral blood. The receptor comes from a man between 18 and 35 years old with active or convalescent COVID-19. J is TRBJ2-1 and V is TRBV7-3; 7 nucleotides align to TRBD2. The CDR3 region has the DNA TGTGCCAGCAGCTTACGGCTAGCGGCATACAATGAGCAGTTCTTC. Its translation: CASSLRLAAYNEQFF.